This TCR beta chain was sequenced in a study of cytomegalovirus exposure and HLA in healthy donors. The PCR had 60 Vbeta and 13 Jbeta primers. The method was immunoSEQ multiplex PCR; TCRdb's version includes in-frame clones alone and lacks a portion of them. This table has around 150,000 clones, roughly 85% appearing once. Germline CDR1 is SQVTM and CDR2 is ANQGSEA. The V gene lost 7 bases and the J gene lost 1 base, with 4 bases spanning the gap. This CDR3 has 10 amino acids. This receptor was obtained from a man aged 40-50 years in good health and CMV-seropositive. Sample: PBMCs. V and J are TRBV29-1 and TRBJ1-1; D unresolved. The CDR3 loop reads CSAQNTEAFF. CDR3 DNA: TGCAGCGCCCAGAACACTGAAGCTTTCTTT.